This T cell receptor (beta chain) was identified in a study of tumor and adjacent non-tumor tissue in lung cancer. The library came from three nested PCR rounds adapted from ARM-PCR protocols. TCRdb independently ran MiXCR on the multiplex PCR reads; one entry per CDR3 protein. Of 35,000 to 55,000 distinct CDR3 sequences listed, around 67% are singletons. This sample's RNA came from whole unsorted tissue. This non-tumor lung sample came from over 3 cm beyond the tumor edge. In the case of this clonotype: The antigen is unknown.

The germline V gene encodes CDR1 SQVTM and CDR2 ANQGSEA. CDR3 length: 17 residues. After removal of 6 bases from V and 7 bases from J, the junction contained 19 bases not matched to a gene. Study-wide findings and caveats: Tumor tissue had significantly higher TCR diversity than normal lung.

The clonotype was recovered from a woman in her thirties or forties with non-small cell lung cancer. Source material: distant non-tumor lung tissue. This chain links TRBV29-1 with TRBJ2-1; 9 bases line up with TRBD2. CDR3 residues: CSVTRTSERSADNEQFF. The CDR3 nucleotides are TGCAGCGTGACCAGGACTAGCGAACGTTCGGCGGATAATGAGCAGTTCTTC.